The clone carrying this TCR beta chain showed up just a few times. Its antigen is not known. The data belong to a study of early T cells in non-severe SARS-CoV-2 infection. Whole-study context: The input, bulk RNA from unsorted whole blood, was sequenced, and chains were unpaired. Study observations and caveats: Matching results from VDJdb favored anti-spike CD8 responses, leaving private and CD4 specificities undetected.

As part of library construction, unique molecular identifiers were attached to individual cDNA molecules. TCRdb recomputed calls from the 5' RACE reads with MiXCR, one row per CDR3 protein. The table lists some 58,000 distinct CDR3 sequences, over 10% of them singletons. The CDR3 covers 17 residues. The germline V gene encodes CDR1 SGHVS and CDR2 FNYEAQ. The V segment lost 3 bases and the J segment 5 bases; nucleotides outside the gene matches: 12. The source is an adult who was a healthcare worker with PCR-confirmed SARS-CoV-2 infection or an uninfected control (not recorded which). The chain links TRBV7-6 to TRBJ2-3; the match to TRBD2 covers 9 bases. Source material: whole blood. In DNA form, the CDR3 reads TGTGCCAGCAGCTTCCCTCCCGCGGGGGGGTACGGAGATACGCAGTATTTT. It codes for CASSFPPAGGYGDTQYF.